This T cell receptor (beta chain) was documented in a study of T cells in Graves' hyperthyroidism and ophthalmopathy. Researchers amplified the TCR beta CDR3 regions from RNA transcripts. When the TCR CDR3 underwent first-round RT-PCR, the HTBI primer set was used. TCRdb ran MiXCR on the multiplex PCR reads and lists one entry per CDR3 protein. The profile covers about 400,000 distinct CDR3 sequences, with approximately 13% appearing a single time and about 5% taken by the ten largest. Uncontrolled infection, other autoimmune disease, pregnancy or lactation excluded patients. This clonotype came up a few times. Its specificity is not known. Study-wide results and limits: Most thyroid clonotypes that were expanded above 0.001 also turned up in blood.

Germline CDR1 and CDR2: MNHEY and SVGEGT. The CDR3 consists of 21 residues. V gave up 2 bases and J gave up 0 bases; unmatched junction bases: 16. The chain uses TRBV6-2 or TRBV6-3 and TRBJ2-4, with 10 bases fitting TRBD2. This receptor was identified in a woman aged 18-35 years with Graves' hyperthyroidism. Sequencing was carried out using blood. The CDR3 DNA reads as TGTGCCAGCAGTTACCCCACCCTCCTAGCGGGAGAGCAAATAGCCAAAAACATTCAGTACTTC. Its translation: CASSYPTLLAGEQIAKNIQYF.